This T cell receptor (beta chain) derives from a study of T cell responses to AZD1222 COVID-19 vaccine. The study's findings and limits: The sample set comprised mostly white British donors with more females, and clonal diversity was possibly underestimated.

The CDR3 totals 14 residues. Germline V CDR1 and CDR2: MNHEY, SMNVEV (reference sequence). Trimming took off 4 bases at V and 0 bases at J, with 7 bases between the two ends. Sequencing used immunoSEQ multiplex PCR; TCRdb keeps in-frame clones, though not all of them. Among about 82,000 clones listed, more than 85% were seen once. In regard to this clone: Antigen: not known.

Sequenced here: peripheral blood, sampled on day 0 of AZD1222 vaccination. V is TRBV27 and J is TRBJ1-5, with D hard to call. This TCR was recovered from an adult in good health. DNA of the CDR3: TGTGCCAGCAGTTATTCGAGTAGCAATCAGCCCCAGCATTTT. It encodes CASSYSSSNQPQHF.